A single sample gave rise to the 4 T cell receptor beta chains below, sequenced in a study of T cells after somatic rescue of genetic block. TCRdb's copy holds only in-frame clones and misses some; the assay was immunoSEQ multiplex PCR. There are 9,000 to 10,000 clones in the sample; just under 75% occur only once, and about 20% lies in the top ten. The specimen sequenced was peripheral blood mononuclear cells (PBMCs). These receptors all come from a boy between 10 and 17 years old.

V usage is TRBV30 and J usage is TRBJ2-3; TRBD2 agrees at 11 bases. This CDR3 spans 16 amino acids. CDR1 and CDR2 (germline): GTSNPN, SVGIG (reference sequence). Trimming at V came to 2 bases and at J to 0 bases, leaving 4 bases not matched to a gene. The CDR3 spells CAWSPGLAVSTDTQYF. For the CDR3, the DNA is TGTGCCTGGAGTCCGGGACTAGCGGTTAGCACAGATACGCAGTATTTT. Using reference TRBV30 and TRBJ2-3 for the parts outside the CDR3, the full variable domain is SQTIHQWPATLVQPVGSPLSLECTVEGTSNPNLYWYRQAAGRGLQLLFYSVGIGQISSEVPQNLSASRPQDRQFILSSKKLLLSDSGFYLCAWSPGLAVSTDTQYFGPGTRLTVL.

The chain carries TRBV7-3 and TRBJ2-2; 16 positions agree with TRBD2. Trimming cost V 4 bases and J 7 bases; bases outside gene matches: 9. The CDR3 spans 18 residues. The germline V gene encodes CDR1 SGHTA and CDR2 FQGTGA. CDR3: CASSSPGLAGGRDGELFF. The CDR3 DNA follows: TGTGCCAGCAGCTCTCCGGGACTAGCGGGAGGGCGGGACGGGGAGCTGTTTTTT.

The chain links TRBV4-2 to TRBJ2-1; D is unresolved. Trimming left V 0 bases short and J 6 bases short, with 12 bases between. This CDR3 comprises 15 residues. Germline CDR1 reads LGHNA; CDR2 reads YNFKEQ. Here the CDR3 DNA reads TGTGCCAGCAGCCAAGATGTGCTAGTTCGCAATGAGCAGTTCTTC. Its protein product is CASSQDVLVRNEQFF.

The rearrangement joins TRBV19 to TRBJ1-1, with D perhaps matching TRBD1 (5 bases). This CDR3 contains 13 residues. Germline V lookup: CDR1 LNHDA, CDR2 SQIVND (reference sequence). V shed 10 bases and J shed 0 bases, with 12 bases lying between them. The DNA for the CDR3 is TGTGCCACCTCGGGACTCATGAACACTGAAGCTTTCTTT. Translation: CATSGLMNTEAFF. Filled out from reference TRBV19 and TRBJ1-1, the complete variable domain reads DGGITQSPKYLFRKEGQNVTLSCEQNLNHDAMYWYRQDPGQGLRLIYYSQIVNDFQKGDIAEGYSVSREKKESFPLTVTSAQKNPTAFYLCATSGLMNTEAFFGQGTRLTVV.